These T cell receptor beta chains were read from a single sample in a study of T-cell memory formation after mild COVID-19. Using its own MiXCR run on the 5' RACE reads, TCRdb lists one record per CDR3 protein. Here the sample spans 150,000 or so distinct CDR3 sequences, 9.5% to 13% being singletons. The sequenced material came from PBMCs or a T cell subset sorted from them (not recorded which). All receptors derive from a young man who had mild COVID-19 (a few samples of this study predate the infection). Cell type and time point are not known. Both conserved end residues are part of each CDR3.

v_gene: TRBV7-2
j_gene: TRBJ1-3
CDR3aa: CASSLVGRGNTIYF

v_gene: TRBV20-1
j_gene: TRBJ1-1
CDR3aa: CSAGGGSEAFF

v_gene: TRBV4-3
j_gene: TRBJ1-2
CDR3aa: CASSQVQGGNYGYTF

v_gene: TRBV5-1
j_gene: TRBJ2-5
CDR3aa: CASSLGLAGAYQETQYF

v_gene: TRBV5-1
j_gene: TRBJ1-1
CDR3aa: CASSLEGPEAFF

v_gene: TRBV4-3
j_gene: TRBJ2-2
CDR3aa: CASSQEYTGELFF

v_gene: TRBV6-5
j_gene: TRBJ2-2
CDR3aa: CASLGWNTGELFF

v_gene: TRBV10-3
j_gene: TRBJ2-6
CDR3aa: CAISNRSGANVLTF

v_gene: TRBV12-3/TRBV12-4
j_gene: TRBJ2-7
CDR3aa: CASSSGVFVQYF

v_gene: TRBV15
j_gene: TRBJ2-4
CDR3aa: CATSRDPRGGNIQYF

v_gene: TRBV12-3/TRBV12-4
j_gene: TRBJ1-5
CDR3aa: CASSLNSYSNQPQHF

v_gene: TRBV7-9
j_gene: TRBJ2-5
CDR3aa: CASSYDLQETQYF

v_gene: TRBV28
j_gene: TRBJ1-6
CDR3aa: CASSSGQGMRNSPLHF

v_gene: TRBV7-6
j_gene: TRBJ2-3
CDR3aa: CASSPTPATDTQYF

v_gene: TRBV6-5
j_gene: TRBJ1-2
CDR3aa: CAIRGGIGYTF

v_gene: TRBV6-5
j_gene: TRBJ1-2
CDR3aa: CASSYDGGYTF

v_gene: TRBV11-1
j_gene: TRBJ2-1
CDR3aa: CASFSSVGADFNEQFF

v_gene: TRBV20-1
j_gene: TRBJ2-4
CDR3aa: CSASERGGSKNIQYF

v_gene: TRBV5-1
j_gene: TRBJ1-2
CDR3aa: CASSSLSGFYGYTF

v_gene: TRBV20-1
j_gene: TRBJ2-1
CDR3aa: CSARSTSGGAYNEQSF

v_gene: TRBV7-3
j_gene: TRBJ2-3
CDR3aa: CASSAGRGRTDTQYF

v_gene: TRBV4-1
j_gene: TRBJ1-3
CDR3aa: CASSPHEGGAGNTIYF

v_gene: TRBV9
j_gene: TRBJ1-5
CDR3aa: CASSVGAGLMVEPQHF

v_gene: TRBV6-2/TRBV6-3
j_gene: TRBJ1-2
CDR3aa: CASSYSGIGRGYTF

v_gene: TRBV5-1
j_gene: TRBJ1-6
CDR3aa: CASSLQAFYNSPLHF

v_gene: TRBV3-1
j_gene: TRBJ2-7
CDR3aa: CASSPWDRTYEQYF

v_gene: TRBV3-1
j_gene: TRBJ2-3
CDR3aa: CASSGRGTDTQYF

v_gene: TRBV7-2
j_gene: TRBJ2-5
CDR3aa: CASSLLPVQETQYF

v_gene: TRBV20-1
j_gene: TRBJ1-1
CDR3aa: CSAFRGSGDTEAFF

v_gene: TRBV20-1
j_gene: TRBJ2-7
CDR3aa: CSARIAYEQYF

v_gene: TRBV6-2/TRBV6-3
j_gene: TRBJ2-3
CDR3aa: CASNREFTDTQYF

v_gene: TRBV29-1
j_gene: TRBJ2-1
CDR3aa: CSATGTGSNEQFF

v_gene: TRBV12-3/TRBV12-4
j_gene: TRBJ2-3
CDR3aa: CASSSNQGATDTQYF

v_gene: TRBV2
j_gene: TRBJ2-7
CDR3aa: CASSAGVSYEQYF

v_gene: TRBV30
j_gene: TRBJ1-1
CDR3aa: CAWSVQGEGGTEAFF

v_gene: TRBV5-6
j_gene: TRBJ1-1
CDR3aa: CASSLVLYTEAFF

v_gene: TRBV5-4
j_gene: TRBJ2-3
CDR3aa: CASSQGRSEADTQYF

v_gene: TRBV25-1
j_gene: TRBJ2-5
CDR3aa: CASSDRDRGSRETQYF

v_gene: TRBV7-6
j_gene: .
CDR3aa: CASSSGLAGFTSYNEQFF

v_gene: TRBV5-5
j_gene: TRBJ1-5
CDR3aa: CASSPWDSSRTYSNQPQHF

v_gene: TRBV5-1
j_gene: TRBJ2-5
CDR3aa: CASNAGNQETQYF

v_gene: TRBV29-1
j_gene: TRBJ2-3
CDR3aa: CSVEVVADTQYF

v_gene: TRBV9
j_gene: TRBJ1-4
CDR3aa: CASSEKMGRSNEKLFF

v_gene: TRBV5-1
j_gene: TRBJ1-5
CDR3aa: CASSLDGLGNQPQHF

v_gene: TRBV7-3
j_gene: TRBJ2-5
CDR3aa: CASSPAGGFGETQYF

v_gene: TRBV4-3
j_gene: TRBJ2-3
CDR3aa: CASSRGTSGVLSTDTQYF

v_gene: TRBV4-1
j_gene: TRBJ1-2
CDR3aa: CASSQGTGWEYGYTF

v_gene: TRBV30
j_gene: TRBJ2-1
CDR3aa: CAWSRGLAGYNEQFF

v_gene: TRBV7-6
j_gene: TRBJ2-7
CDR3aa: CASSTWTGRNEQYF

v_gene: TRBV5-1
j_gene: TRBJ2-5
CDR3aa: CASSRSSGSEETQYF

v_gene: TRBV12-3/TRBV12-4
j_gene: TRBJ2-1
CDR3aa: CASTAYSYNEQFF

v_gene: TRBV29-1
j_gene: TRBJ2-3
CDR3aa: CSVDSVEGTDTQYF

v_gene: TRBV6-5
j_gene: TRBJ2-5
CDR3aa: CASSYAVGETGETQYF

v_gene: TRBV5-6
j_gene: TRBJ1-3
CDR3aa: CASSPPRGGGNTIYF

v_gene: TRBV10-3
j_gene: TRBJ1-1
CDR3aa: CAIRGSGLNTEAFF

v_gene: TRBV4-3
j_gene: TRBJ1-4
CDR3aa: CASSQEWGGSSNEKLFF

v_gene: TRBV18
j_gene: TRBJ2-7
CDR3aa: CASSQANYEQYF

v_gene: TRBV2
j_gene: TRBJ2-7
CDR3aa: CASSEAHRREQYF

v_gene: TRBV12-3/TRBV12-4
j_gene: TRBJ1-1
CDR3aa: CASSLGGSNTEAFF